The source of this TCR beta chain is a study of cytomegalovirus exposure and HLA in healthy donors. Study-level results: Owing to their indistinguishability, certain V segments, notably TRBV6-2 and TRBV6-3, were excluded. Researchers catalogued approximately 170 TCR beta chains as cytomegalovirus-associated.

The primer mix had 60 Vbeta and 13 Jbeta primers. Profiling relied on immunoSEQ multiplex PCR, and the TCRdb table lists in-frame clones only, not all of them. This table holds some 93,000 clones, approximately 80% found once. Notes on this clone: The antigen is not known.

After removal of 0 bases from V and 6 bases from J, the junction contained 6 bases not matched to a gene. The CDR3 spans 15 residues. The germline gives CDR1 SGDLS, CDR2 YYNGEE. This TCR was sampled from a man aged 45 to 65 in good health and CMV-seronegative. The chain joins TRBV9 to TRBJ1-1; 9 bases match TRBD1. The sequenced material came from PBMCs. CDR3 DNA: TGTGCCAGCAGCGTAGCTCCGACAGGGGGACCTGAAGCTTTCTTT. Protein sequence: CASSVAPTGGPEAFF.